The TCR beta chain described here comes from a study of blood T cell repertoires in COVID-19. Looking at the study overall: PBMCs, B-cell-depleted T cells, or T cells were the source of the cDNA or gDNA that made up the material.

In germline, CDR1 is SGHNT, CDR2 YENEEA. The CDR3 is 14 amino acids. Trimming removed 2 bases from V and 10 bases from J; junction bases left unmatched: 7. Some clones are missing from TCRdb's copy, which holds only in-frame ones; the method was immunoSEQ multiplex PCR. The table has roughly 200,000 clones, about 86% seen once. The rearrangement uses TRBV11-3 and TRBJ1-1, with TRBD1 identical over 10 bases. Sequencing used peripheral blood. This clonotype was sampled from a man in his sixties who had recovered from COVID-19. The CDR3 reads CASSLRSDRGRAFF. DNA of the CDR3: TGTGCCAGCAGCTTACGGTCCGACAGGGGGCGAGCTTTCTTT.